This entry describes one T cell receptor beta chain. Generated by immunoSEQ multiplex PCR, the TCRdb table keeps only in-frame clones and is missing some. Among 100,000 or so clones listed, approximately 85% were seen once. The source of the sample is a study of OX40 agonist ivuxolimab in advanced cancers. Study as a whole: In this trial design, patients received ivuxolimab intravenously at 0.01 to 10 mg/kg every 2 weeks. A history of anti-PD-1, anti-PD-L1 or anti-CTLA-4 therapy was acceptable, and over 35% had some. Three patients responded partially, comprising one with hepatocellular carcinoma and two with cutaneous melanoma.

The junction had 18 bases not matched to a gene; V was cut back by 6 bases and J by 1 base. CDR1 MDHEN and CDR2 SYDVKM come from the germline V gene. The CDR3 has 19 amino acids. The sample consisted of CD4+ or CD8+ T cells sorted from blood, taken in a trial of the OX40 agonist ivuxolimab. The rearrangement joins TRBV28 to TRBJ2-3; the match to TRBD1 covers 8 bases. This receptor was identified in an adult with an advanced solid tumor such as melanoma, head and neck, liver or kidney cancer. DNA of the CDR3: TGTGCCAGCAGCCTAACAGACAGGGGATGGAGTACGGGCACAGATACGCAGTATTTT. Translating it yields CASSLTDRGWSTGTDTQYF. Drawing the rest from reference TRBV28 and TRBJ2-3, the complete variable domain is DVKVTQSSRYLVKRTGEKVFLECVQDMDHENMFWYRQDPGLGLRLIYFSYDVKMKEKGDIPEGYSVSREKKERFSLILESASTNQTSMYLCASSLTDRGWSTGTDTQYFGPGTRLTVL.